This T cell receptor beta chain is drawn from a study of CD8 T cells in Susac syndrome. Trimming removed 6 bases from V and 2 bases from J, with 10 bases in between. CDR1 SNHLY and CDR2 FYNNEI come from the germline V gene. This CDR3 comprises 13 residues. Multiple sclerosis controls were treatment-naive patients with stable or active relapsing-remitting disease. Only one count was recorded for this clonotype. RNA was extracted with the RNeasy kit, and a quantity of about 0.45 to 1 ug was reverse transcribed using random hexamers. In TCRdb, the immunoSEQ multiplex PCR reads were re-called with MiXCR into one record per CDR3 protein. This sample has 160,000 or so distinct CDR3 sequences, with 94% found just once.

The TCR comes from a human donor with multiple sclerosis. The sample consisted of CD4+ T cells from PBMCs. The chain employs TRBV2 and TRBJ2-5; tentative D call: TRBD1 (6 bases). The CDR3 DNA is TGTGCCAGCAGCACCGACAGGCAAGAGACCCAGTACTTC. Translation gives CASSTDRQETQYF.